A selection of T cell receptor beta chains follows, all from one sample in a study of blood T cell repertoires in COVID-19. Produced via immunoSEQ multiplex PCR; TCRdb's table is partial and in-frame only. Of just over 250,000 clones in the sample, 88% are singletons; the top ten hold approximately 3.8%. The specimen sequenced was peripheral blood. Receptors originate from a man aged 60 to 75 who had recovered from COVID-19. The CDR3 runs from the conserved cysteine through the conserved F or W. The order of the fields is J gene, D gene, clone size, V gene, CDR3 DNA, CDR3 protein. The D gene is left open where the match is weak. Clone size is stated in some rows and not others, as once, few, many or a class when expanded.

>TRBJ1-1|.|.|TRBV9
TGTGCCAGCAGCGACAGGGTAGGGACTGAAGCTTTCTTT
CASSDRVGTEAFF
>TRBJ2-3|TRBD1|few|TRBV11-3
TGTGCCAGCAGCGGCGGGACAGGGTTTTCAGATACGCAGTATTTT
CASSGGTGFSDTQYF
>TRBJ1-6|.|.|TRBV5-6
TGTGCCAGCAGCCTGACGGGTTCACCCCTCCACTTT
CASSLTGSPLHF
>TRBJ2-5|TRBD2|.|TRBV15
TGTGCCACCAGCGGAATTAGCGGGGGGGCCGAGACCCAGTACTTC
CATSGISGGAETQYF
>TRBJ2-3|TRBD2|.|TRBV5-1
TGCGCCAGCAGCTTTATCCTAGCGGCAGATACGCAGTATTTT
CASSFILAADTQYF
>TRBJ1-2|.|.|TRBV3-1/TRBV3-2
TGTGCCAGCAGCCAAGTGGGCCCTTATGGCTACACCTTC
CASSQVGPYGYTF
>TRBJ2-7|.|.|TRBV9
TGTGCCAGCAGCCCTACCCGGGACTTTCCCTACGAGCAGTACTTC
CASSPTRDFPYEQYF
>TRBJ1-2|TRBD1|.|TRBV18
TGTGCCAGCTCACCGGGACAGTCAGAAGTTTCGCGCTACACCTTC
CASSPGQSEVSRYTF
>TRBJ2-7|.|.|TRBV27
TGTGCCAGCAGTTTATCCTACTCCTACGAGCAGTACTTC
CASSLSYSYEQYF
>TRBJ1-2|TRBD1|once|TRBV27
TGTGCCAGCAGTTCAACGGGACAGGGGATTTTCGGCTACACCTTC
CASSSTGQGIFGYTF
>TRBJ2-6|.|.|TRBV5-1
TGCGCCAGCAGCTTGGGAGCGTACTCTGGGGCCAACGTCCTGACTTTC
CASSLGAYSGANVLTF
>TRBJ1-6|.|few|TRBV5-4
TGTGCCAGCAGCCCGATCGATAGCTCCTATAATTCACCCCTCCACTTT
CASSPIDSSYNSPLHF
>TRBJ2-3|.|few|TRBV5-1
TGCGCCAGCAGCTTGGGCGGCACAGATACGCAGTATTTT
CASSLGGTDTQYF
>TRBJ1-2|.|.|TRBV7-9
TGTGCCAGCAGCTTAGGGGACTATTTAGGCTACACCTTC
CASSLGDYLGYTF
>TRBJ2-3|.|.|TRBV2
TGTGCCAGCAGTGAGGTCGAGCGTAACGCGCAGTATTTT
CASSEVERNAQYF
>TRBJ2-1|TRBD1|.|TRBV7-2
TGTGCCAGCAGCTTAGCCGGGACAGCCTCCTACAATGAGCAGTTCTTC
CASSLAGTASYNEQFF
>TRBJ1-1|TRBD1|.|TRBV24-1
TGTGCCACCAGGCCCCGACAGGGGGAGACTGAAGCTTTCTTT
CATRPRQGETEAFF
>TRBJ2-3|.|.|TRBV5-1
TGCGCCAGCAGTTTGGGATTTAGCGCAGATACGCAGTATTTT
CASSLGFSADTQYF
>TRBJ2-1|.|few|TRBV7-6
TGTGCCAGCAGCTTAGTGGCGGCCTACAATGAGCAGTTCTTC
CASSLVAAYNEQFF
>TRBJ2-5|.|.|TRBV7-3
TGTGCCAGCAGCCCCGACCAGGGGGAGACCCAGTACTTC
CASSPDQGETQYF
>TRBJ1-6|.|.|TRBV4-1
TGCGCCAGCAGCCACCTCCCGACAGGAAGCTCCTATAATTCACCCCTCCACTTT
CASSHLPTGSSYNSPLHF
>TRBJ2-3|TRBD2|.|TRBV7-2
TGTGCCAGCAGCTTAGATTGGACTAGCGGCACAGATACGCAGTATTTT
CASSLDWTSGTDTQYF
>TRBJ1-1|.|few|TRBV24-1
TGTGCCACCAGTACGGGACACCCGAACACTGAAGCTTTCTTT
CATSTGHPNTEAFF
>TRBJ1-1|.|.|TRBV5-4
TGTGCCAGCAGCAGGAGGGGACCCCCTGAAGCTTTCTTT
CASSRRGPPEAFF
>TRBJ2-7|TRBD1|.|TRBV11-1
TGTGCCAGCAGCCCTTGGACAGGTCCCCTCGAGCAGTACTTC
CASSPWTGPLEQYF
>TRBJ1-1|TRBD1|.|TRBV27
TGTGCCAGCAGTTTATGGGGACAGGGGGTATACACTGAAGCTTTCTTT
CASSLWGQGVYTEAFF
>TRBJ2-5|.|.|TRBV7-2
TGTGCCAGCAGCTTAGCGGAGGGGGCGCATCTAGAGACCCAGTACTTC
CASSLAEGAHLETQYF
>TRBJ2-3|.|once|TRBV6-5
TGTGCCAGCCTCAGGGGGGAATACACAGATACGCAGTATTTT
CASLRGEYTDTQYF
>TRBJ2-7|TRBD1|.|TRBV19
TGTGCCAGTAGTACCGGTGGACAGGGGGCCCACGAGCAGTACTTC
CASSTGGQGAHEQYF